This entry lists 20 T cell receptor beta chains sequenced from one sample in a study of T-cell reconstitution after alpha-beta-depleted transplantation in children (dated by TCRdb to the mid-2010s). Library method: PCR. Sequencer: Illumina HiSeq 2500. To normalize quantification of the TCRbeta repertoire, the TCR libraries were built with molecular barcoding that relied on unique molecular identifiers. TCRdb cleaned the public reads at Q25 with fastp, built clones with MiXCR and kept in-frame beta chains. Here each entry gathers all rows of one CDR3 protein and keeps the most common genes and DNA. The table for this sample lists 350,000 to 500,000 distinct CDR3 sequences; roughly two fifths of them were counted only once. Of the sample, roughly 27% falls within the top ten clones. Explained via the paper, the treatment or condition label denotes: allogeneic hematopoietic cell transplantation with graft depleted of TCRalphabeta T cells and CD19 B cells.

The sequences come from PBMCs, collected before TCRalphabeta/CD19-depleted stem cell transplant. Every receptor here comes from a girl aged 2 to 9 with aplastic anemia, due to receive a stem cell transplant.

The chain combines TRBV7-9 with TRBJ2-1; no clear D. The CDR3 totals 12 residues. V was shortened by 7 bases and J by 5 bases, with 9 bases between the two germline ends. The V gene's germline CDR1 is SEHNR and CDR2 FQNEAQ (reference sequence). DNA for the CDR3: TGTGCCAGCACCCCCTGGGACAATGAGCAGTTCTTC. Protein sequence: CASTPWDNEQFF.

This clonotype was seen repeatedly, ten times or more. The J gene is TRBJ2-1, the V gene TRBV29-1; D perhaps matches TRBD1 (6 bases). In germline, CDR1 is SQVTM, CDR2 ANQGSEA. This CDR3 is built from 16 residues. The V gene lost 6 bases and the J gene lost 0 bases, with 18 bases spanning the gap. This CDR3 is CSVRGAQESSYNEQFF. In DNA, the CDR3 is TGCAGCGTCAGGGGCGCGCAGGAGAGCTCCTACAATGAGCAGTTCTTC.

This rearrangement joins TRBV7-2 to TRBJ1-2; D might be TRBD1 (6 bases). The length of the CDR3 is 15 residues. Germline V gene data show CDR1 as SGHTA and CDR2 as FQGNSA. V dropped 5 bases and J dropped 8 bases, with 21 bases sitting between them. CDR3 residues: CASSPHGTLGYGYTF. In nucleotides, the CDR3 is TGTGCCAGCAGCCCCCACGGGACACTTGGGTACGGCTACACCTTC.

Details on this clonotype: A read error may be the cause here, since a much bigger clone is one base away. The chain is built from TRBV12-3 or TRBV12-4 and TRBJ2-3; D ambiguous. V shed 3 bases and J shed 1 base, with 5 bases lying between them. This CDR3 region has 13 residues. CDR3 nucleotide sequence: TGTGCCAGCAGTTTTGTAGGCACAGATACGCAGTATTTT. The encoded protein is CASSFVGTDTQYF.

This rearrangement joins TRBV20-1 to TRBJ2-7; D perhaps matches TRBD1 (5 bases). Looked up from germline, CDR1 is DFQATT and CDR2 is SNEGSKA (reference sequence). Trimming took 6 bases from V and 3 from J, leaving 18 bases between them. The CDR3 contains 14 residues. The CDR3 nucleotides are TGCAGTGCCCCCCCCCGGGCCAGGGACTACGAGCAGTACTTC. Translated: CSAPPRARDYEQYF.

V gene TRBV7-8 combines with J gene TRBJ2-3, with 10 positions matching TRBD2. J was trimmed by 5 bases and V by 5 bases; bases with no gene match: 13. CDR1 and CDR2 (germline): SGHVS, FQNEAQ. CDR3 length equals 17 residues. CDR3: CASSPRGAGGEGDTQYF. The DNA of the CDR3 is TGTGCCAGCAGCCCGAGGGGAGCGGGAGGGGAAGGAGATACGCAGTATTTT.

This clonotype was found once. The chain recombines TRBV7-8 with TRBJ2-3; the D is unclear. Trimming took off 3 bases at V and 6 bases at J, with 19 bases between the two ends. The CDR3 length is 16 residues. Germline loops: CDR1 SGHVS, CDR2 FQNEAQ. The CDR3 reads CASSFSVRTDGDTQYF. CDR3 nucleotides: TGTGCCAGCAGCTTCAGTGTCAGGACGGACGGGGATACGCAGTATTTT.

V gene TRBV21-1 combines with J gene TRBJ2-1; the D call in the table, TRBD1, was not verified against the DNA. TRBV21-1 is noted as a pseudogene. The CDR3 contains 15 residues. CDR3 DNA: TGTGCCAGCGCCCCCCGGGACAGGGGGCTGAGTGAGCAGTTCTTC. Amino acids: CASAPRDRGLSEQFF.

This clonotype was recorded a few times. The chain uses TRBV7-9 and TRBJ2-1; 9 nucleotides match TRBD2. Germline V gives CDR1 SEHNR, CDR2 FQNEAQ (reference sequence). With 5 bases clipped from V and 6 bases from J, the junction kept 8 bases outside the gene matches. The CDR3 spans 15 residues. As DNA, the CDR3 is TGTGCCAGCAGCCCTCTAGGAGCGGGAGGCAATGAGCAGTTCTTC. It specifies CASSPLGAGGNEQFF.

This clonotype was counted at least ten times. The chain combines TRBV15 with TRBJ2-2; 11 positions match TRBD1. The CDR3 extends over 18 amino acids. The germline CDR1 and CDR2 sequences are LNHNV and YYDKDF (reference sequence). J was trimmed by 4 bases and V by 0 bases; bases with no gene match: 7. CDR3 sequence reads: CATSREKLGTGGTGELFF. In DNA, the CDR3 is TGTGCCACCAGCAGAGAAAAGCTTGGGACAGGGGGCACCGGGGAGCTGTTTTTT.

The CDR3 DNA follows: TGTGCCAGCAGCGTAGGGGGGGTCAAAAACATTCAGTACTTC. Its protein is CASSVGGVKNIQYF. This chain uses TRBV9 with TRBJ2-4; a possible D gene is TRBD2 (6 bases). V was shortened by 0 bases and J by 3 bases, with 7 bases between the two germline ends. The V gene's germline CDR1 is SGDLS and CDR2 YYNGEE. The CDR3 is made up of 14 amino acids.

This clonotype has only a few counts. The rearrangement uses TRBV6-5 and TRBJ2-3; 7 positions match TRBD2. CDR3 length: 14 residues. Germline lookup yields CDR1 MNHEY and CDR2 SVGAGI. With V trimmed by 2 bases and J by 1 base, 0 bases remained unmatched. CDR3 DNA: TGTGCCAGCAGTTACAGCGGGGGCACAGATACGCAGTATTTT. Translated: CASSYSGGTDTQYF.

This clonotype was seen a few times. The chain is built from TRBV12-3 or TRBV12-4 and TRBJ2-4; D is undetermined. The V end lost 3 bases, the J end lost 9 bases, and 6 bases lay between the germline ends. This CDR3 region has 11 residues. The CDR3 DNA is TGTGCCAGCAGTTTGTCCCTCATTCAGTACTTC. This encodes CASSLSLIQYF.

The chain joins TRBV28 to TRBJ2-7; no definite D call. Deletions cut 3 bases from V and 5 bases from J, with 14 bases between. Germline values: CDR1 MDHEN, CDR2 SYDVKM. This CDR3 is 14 amino acids long. The CDR3 bases are TGTGCCAGCAGTTTCGCGGCAGGTTCCAACGAGCAGTACTTC. This sequence encodes CASSFAAGSNEQYF.

Here the CDR3 DNA reads TGCAGTGCTAGTCTATCGACTAGGAGGCACGAGCAGTACTTC. Translated: CSASLSTRRHEQYF. The chain employs TRBV20-1 and TRBJ2-7; maybe TRBD2 (6 bases). V was cut by 3 bases and J by 5 bases, with 17 bases left in between. The germline gives CDR1 DFQATT, CDR2 SNEGSKA (reference sequence). CDR3 length: 14 residues.

J is TRBJ1-1 and V is TRBV20-1, with a tentative D call TRBD1 (5 bases). The CDR3 contains 14 residues. Germline values: CDR1 DFQATT, CDR2 SNEGSKA (reference sequence). The ends were cut back, 6 bases at V and 0 bases at J, with 14 bases in the middle. CDR3 nucleotides: TGCAGTGCGGAGAAGGGGCCCATGAACACTGAAGCTTTCTTT. It yields the protein CSAEKGPMNTEAFF.

In regard to this clonotype: A much larger clone sits a single nucleotide away, making a read error possible. The CDR3 reads CASRVSYYNEQSF. For the CDR3, the DNA is TGTGCCAGCAGAGTTAGTTATTACAATGAGCAGTCCTTC. The chain employs TRBV28 and TRBJ2-1, with D uncertain. Germline CDR1 MDHEN, CDR2 SYDVKM. This CDR3 has 13 amino acids. The full variable domain, with the rest looked up from reference TRBV28 and TRBJ2-1, is DVKVTQSSRYLVKRTGEKVFLECVQDMDHENMFWYRQDPGLGLRLIYFSYDVKMKEKGDIPEGYSVSREKKERFSLILESASTNQTSMYLCASRVSYYNEQSFGPGTRLTVL.

This clonotype was seen more than once but under ten times. The rearrangement uses TRBV20-1 and TRBJ2-1; the match to TRBD2 covers 10 bases. Trimming took 0 bases from V and 9 from J; bases not matched to a gene: 14. There are 17 residues in the CDR3. Germline CDR1 and CDR2: DFQATT and SNEGSKA (reference sequence). The CDR3, as DNA: TGCAGTGCTAGAGATCGCTTCCCCCTAGCGGGAGTAGGTGAGCAGTTCTTC. Its translation: CSARDRFPLAGVGEQFF.

This clonotype was detected only a few times. The rearrangement joins TRBV5-5 to TRBJ1-4; no definite D call. Trimming pared 1 base from V and 8 bases from J, leaving 12 bases between. CDR1 is SGHKS, CDR2 YYEKEE, per germline (reference sequence). This CDR3 region has 14 residues. The DNA for the CDR3 is TGTGCCAGCAGCTTGTGGGGAACTCCCGAAAAACTGTTTTTT. It yields the protein CASSLWGTPEKLFF.

This clonotype has ten or more counts. This chain joins TRBV6-1 and TRBJ2-5; 16 bases line up with TRBD2. J was trimmed by 5 bases and V by 6 bases; bases with no gene match: 9. The CDR3 runs to 17 residues. In germline, CDR1 is MNHNS, CDR2 SASEGT. CDR3 coding DNA: TGTGCCAGCAGATCCGGGACTAGCGGGAGGGCCGTGGAGACCCAGTACTTC. Residues: CASRSGTSGRAVETQYF.